The subject of this entry is one T cell receptor (beta chain). No antigen is known for it. Measured with immunoSEQ multiplex PCR; TCRdb has only the in-frame clones, and not every one. This table holds about 120,000 clones, roughly 84% found once. This sample is part of a study of cytomegalovirus exposure and HLA in healthy donors. Study results and limitations: Cytomegalovirus association was assigned to more than 150 TCR beta chains.

V shed 2 bases, J shed 6 bases, and the junction held 6 bases outside the gene matches. This CDR3 is built from 15 residues. Germline lookup yields CDR1 SGHKS and CDR2 YYEKEE (reference sequence). The chain employs TRBV5-5 and TRBJ1-5; 9 bases fit TRBD1. The TCR was taken from a woman between 25 and 40 years old in good health and CMV-seronegative. The sequenced material came from PBMCs. DNA of the CDR3: TGTGCCAGCAGCTTACAGGGGGCGCGAGGTCAGCCCCAGCATTTT. Protein sequence: CASSLQGARGQPQHF.